A single sample is the source of the 22 T cell receptor beta chains below, sequenced in a study of blood T cells in healthy people across ages. Through a sample-barcoded 5' primer and a J-beta primer mix, a second PCR was run for about 6 to 12 cycles. Using its own MiXCR run on the 5' RACE reads, TCRdb lists one record per CDR3 protein. The repertoire holds hundreds of thousands of distinct CDR3 sequences, with 20% to 25% as singletons. Sample: blood. The receptor set was obtained from a man between 65 and 85 years old in good health.

The V and J genes are TRBV5-1 and TRBJ1-2; possible D gene TRBD1, 5 bases. The germline gives CDR1 SGHRS, CDR2 YFSETQ. This CDR3 is built from 14 residues. The V end lost 6 bases, the J end lost 6 bases, and 18 bases lay between the germline ends. The CDR3 nucleotides are TGCGCCAGCACCCTTCTAGCGGGGACCGATGGCTACACCTTC. This codes for CASTLLAGTDGYTF.

V usage is TRBV12-3 or TRBV12-4 and J usage is TRBJ2-6; TRBD1 aligns across 11 bases. This CDR3 is built from 17 residues. V lost 4 bases, J lost 3 bases, and 5 bases stayed unmatched. The CDR3 region has the DNA TGTGCCAGCAGTTATGGACAGGGGGCGCGTGGGGCCAACGTCCTGACTTTC. This codes for CASSYGQGARGANVLTF.

V and J are TRBV20-1 and TRBJ1-6; no clear D gene. The V gene lost 3 bases and the J gene lost 10 bases, with 4 bases spanning the gap. Germline V gene sequence: CDR1 DFQATT, CDR2 SNEGSKA (reference sequence). CDR3 length: 10 residues. The CDR3 protein is CSASNSPLHF. CDR3 coding DNA: TGCAGTGCTAGTAACTCACCCCTCCACTTT.

CDR3 bases: TGTGCCAGCAACAAAGGGGACACCGAATCCCAGCATTTT. As protein: CASNKGDTESQHF. The chain links TRBV28 to TRBJ1-5, with D tentatively TRBD1 (6 bases). Trimming cost V 7 bases and J 11 bases, with 18 bases left between them. Germline V gives CDR1 MDHEN, CDR2 SYDVKM. The CDR3 runs 13 residues.

This clonotype was counted a few times. J is TRBJ2-2 and V is TRBV10-3; D ambiguous. The germline CDR1 and CDR2 sequences are ENHRY and SYGVKD. This CDR3 is built from 12 residues. V was cut by 5 bases and J by 0 bases, with 1 base left in between. This CDR3 reads CAISPNTGELFF. DNA of the CDR3: TGTGCCATCAGTCCGAACACCGGGGAGCTGTTTTTT.

This chain joins TRBV6-2 or TRBV6-3 and TRBJ2-1; D is perhaps TRBD2 (6 bases). The last part of the DNA fits TRBJ2-7 better; the J call may be wrong. The CDR3 is 15 residues long. Germline CDR1 MNHEY, CDR2 SVGEGT. The CDR3 loop reads CASSYSGSGAYEQYF. The CDR3 bases are TGTGCCAGCAGTTACTCTGGTAGCGGAGCTTACGAGCAGTACTTC.

V usage is TRBV2 and J usage is TRBJ2-3, with 14 positions matching TRBD2. Germline V gives CDR1 SNHLY, CDR2 FYNNEI. The V and J ends lost 6 bases and 5 bases, in that order; junction bases with no gene match: 4. CDR3 length equals 15 residues. CDR3 region: CASRNGLAGGDTQYF. The CDR3 DNA is TGTGCCAGCAGGAACGGACTAGCGGGAGGAGATACGCAGTATTTT.

V and J are TRBV27 and TRBJ2-1; D may be TRBD1 (5 bases). Trimming stripped 2 bases from V and 7 bases from J, with 18 bases between. Germline V lookup: CDR1 MNHEY, CDR2 SMNVEV (reference sequence). The CDR3 length is 16 residues. The CDR3 spells CASSLKLQGFPNEQFF. CDR3 nucleotides: TGTGCCAGCAGTTTAAAATTGCAGGGCTTCCCTAATGAGCAGTTCTTC.

The J gene is TRBJ2-1, the V gene TRBV12-3 or TRBV12-4; tentative D call: TRBD2 (6 bases). The V and J ends lost 7 bases and 0 bases respectively, with 7 bases between them. The CDR3 consists of 13 residues. CDR3 sequence (DNA): TGTGCCAGCAATAGCGGCTCCTACAATGAGCAGTTCTTC. As protein: CASNSGSYNEQFF.

The V gene is TRBV20-1, the J gene TRBJ2-7; no firm D call. Germline lookup yields CDR1 DFQATT and CDR2 SNEGSKA (reference sequence). Trimming left V 1 base short and J 5 bases short, with 15 bases between. The CDR3 contains 14 residues. CDR3 DNA sequence: TGCAGTGCTAGAGGTCCTAGAGTTCTACACGAGCAGTACTTC. Its protein product is CSARGPRVLHEQYF.

The rearrangement links TRBV7-9 to TRBJ1-4, with TRBD1 as a possible D gene (6 bases). The ends were cut back, 2 bases at V and 5 bases at J, with 15 bases in the middle. CDR1 SEHNR and CDR2 FQNEAQ come from the germline V gene (reference sequence). This CDR3 contains 16 residues. CDR3 amino acids: CASSLIQGTPNEKLFF. DNA of the CDR3: TGTGCCAGCAGCTTAATTCAGGGGACCCCGAATGAAAAACTGTTTTTT.

V and J are TRBV28 and TRBJ2-7, with 9 positions matching TRBD1. Unmatched junction bases numbered 5, after V lost 5 bases and J lost 0 bases. CDR1 is MDHEN and CDR2 is SYDVKM in the germline V gene. CDR3 length: 15 amino acids. The CDR3: CASSLQGANSYEQYF. The CDR3 DNA reads as TGTGCCAGCAGTCTACAGGGGGCCAACTCCTACGAGCAGTACTTC.

This chain uses TRBV20-1 with TRBJ1-6, with 9 bases matching TRBD1. CDR1 is DFQATT, CDR2 SNEGSKA, per germline (reference sequence). The CDR3 extends over 12 amino acids. V dropped 5 bases and J dropped 7; count of bases not matched to a gene: 0. CDR3 in DNA: TGCAGTGCTGGACAGGGGAATTCACCCCTCCACTTT. It codes for CSAGQGNSPLHF.

This clonotype occurred many times. The V gene is TRBV7-2, the J gene TRBJ2-1; TRBD2 aligns across 12 bases. Germline V gene data show CDR1 as SGHTA and CDR2 as FQGNSA. The CDR3 totals 17 residues. V gave up 5 bases and J gave up 4 bases; unmatched junction bases: 9. CDR3 DNA sequence: TGTGCCAGCAGCGATGATCTAGCGGGAGGGCCGTACAATGAGCAGTTCTTC. This codes for CASSDDLAGGPYNEQFF.

Ten or more counts support this clonotype. The chain links TRBV4-1 to TRBJ2-7; 11 bases align to TRBD2. The CDR3 consists of 15 residues. V trimming: 6 bases; J trimming: 2 bases; junction bases outside the gene matches: 6. Germline values: CDR1 MGHRA, CDR2 YSYEKL. The CDR3 bases are TGCGCCAGCAGACTGTTAGCGGGAGGGCCCTACGAGCAGTACTTC. Its translation: CASRLLAGGPYEQYF.

This clonotype was seen only a few times. A much larger clone lies a single base off, so this may be a read error. The chain couples TRBV7-2 to TRBJ2-1; 12 bases match TRBD2. J was trimmed by 6 bases and V by 5 bases; bases with no gene match: 5. The CDR3 consists of 15 residues. Germline V lookup: CDR1 SGHTA, CDR2 FQGNSA. CDR3 amino acids: CASSLTSGSVNEQFF. In DNA, the CDR3 is TGTGCCAGCAGCCTGACTAGCGGGAGTGTCAATGAGCAGTTCTTC.

The chain uses TRBV7-2 and TRBJ2-7, with D tentatively TRBD1 or TRBD2 (7 bases each). Germline lookup yields CDR1 SGHTA and CDR2 FQGNSA. The V end was cut by 5 bases, the J end by 4 bases, with 18 bases between. The CDR3 runs 15 residues. The CDR3 here is CASSIAQGGLYEQYF. Here the CDR3 DNA reads TGTGCCAGCAGCATCGCTCAGGGGGGGTTGTACGAGCAGTACTTC.

V usage is TRBV7-2 and J usage is TRBJ2-7; 8 bases align to TRBD1. Germline CDR1 and CDR2: SGHTA and FQGNSA. V dropped 1 base and J dropped 3; count of bases not matched to a gene: 5. The CDR3 has 15 amino acids. This chain's CDR3 is CASSLEYGQGYEQYF. For the CDR3, the DNA is TGTGCCAGCAGCTTAGAGTACGGACAGGGCTACGAGCAGTACTTC.

V is TRBV18 and J is TRBJ2-1, with D perhaps TRBD2 (6 bases). The better agreement between TRBJ2-7 and the DNA end casts doubt on the J call. The CDR3 contains 15 residues. Germline CDR1 KGHSH, CDR2 LQKENI. The CDR3 DNA sequence: TGTGCCAGCTCACCCGAACTAGCTCGCTCCTACGAGCAGTACTTC. Its protein product is CASSPELARSYEQYF.

This rearrangement joins TRBV19 to TRBJ2-1; 16 positions match TRBD2. CDR3 length equals 18 residues. The V gene's germline CDR1 is LNHDA and CDR2 SQIVND (reference sequence). V was clipped by 10 bases and J by 2 bases; unmatched bases: 11. The CDR3 coding sequence is TGTGCCACCTCAGGGGGGACTAGCGGGAGGGTAACCTACAATGAGCAGTTCTTC. Its protein product is CATSGGTSGRVTYNEQFF. Variable domain in full (rest from reference TRBV19 and TRBJ2-1): DGGITQSPKYLFRKEGQNVTLSCEQNLNHDAMYWYRQDPGQGLRLIYYSQIVNDFQKGDIAEGYSVSREKKESFPLTVTSAQKNPTAFYLCATSGGTSGRVTYNEQFFGPGTRLTVL.

The chain employs TRBV7-9 and TRBJ1-3; D is perhaps TRBD1 (5 bases). With 1 base removed from V and 4 bases from J, the gap between germline ends came to 17 bases. CDR1 is SEHNR, CDR2 FQNEAQ, per germline (reference sequence). The CDR3 sequence is 17 residues long. CDR3 bases: TGTGCCAGCAGCTTAGGGACCGCAGGGCTGGGCGGAAACACCATATATTTT. Translation gives CASSLGTAGLGGNTIYF.

This chain links TRBV9 with TRBJ2-5; 14 nucleotides match TRBD2. In germline, CDR1 is SGDLS, CDR2 YYNGEE. The CDR3 length is 16 residues. The V and J ends lost 3 bases and 4 bases, in that order; junction bases with no gene match: 5. In DNA form, the CDR3 reads TGTGCCAGCAGCGCAGGGACTAGCGGGAGTACAGAGACCCAGTACTTC. Protein product: CASSAGTSGSTETQYF.